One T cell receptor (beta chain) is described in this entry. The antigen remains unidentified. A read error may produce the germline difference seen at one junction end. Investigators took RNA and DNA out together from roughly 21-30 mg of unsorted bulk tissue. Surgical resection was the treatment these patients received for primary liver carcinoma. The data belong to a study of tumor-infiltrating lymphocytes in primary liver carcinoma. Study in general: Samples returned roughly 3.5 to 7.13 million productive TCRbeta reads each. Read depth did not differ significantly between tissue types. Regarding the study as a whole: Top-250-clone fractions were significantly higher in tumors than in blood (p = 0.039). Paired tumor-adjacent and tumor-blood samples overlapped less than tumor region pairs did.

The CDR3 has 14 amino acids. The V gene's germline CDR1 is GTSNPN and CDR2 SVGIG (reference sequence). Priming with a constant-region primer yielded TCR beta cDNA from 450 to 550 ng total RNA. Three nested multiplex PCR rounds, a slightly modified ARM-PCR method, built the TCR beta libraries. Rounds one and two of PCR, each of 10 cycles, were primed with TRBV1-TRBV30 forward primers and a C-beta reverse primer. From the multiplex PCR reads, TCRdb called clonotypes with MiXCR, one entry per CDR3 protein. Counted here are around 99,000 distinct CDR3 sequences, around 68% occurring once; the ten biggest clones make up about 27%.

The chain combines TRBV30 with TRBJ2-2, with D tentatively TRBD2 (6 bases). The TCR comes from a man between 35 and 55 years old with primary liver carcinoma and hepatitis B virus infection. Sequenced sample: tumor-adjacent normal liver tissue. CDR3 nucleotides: TGTGCCTGGGATGGACAAACCCTCACCGGGGGGCTGTTTTTT. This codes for CAWDGQTLTGGLFF. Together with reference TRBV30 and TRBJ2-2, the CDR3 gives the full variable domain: SQTIHQWPATLVQPVGSPLSLECTVEGTSNPNLYWYRQAAGRGLQLLFYSVGIGQISSEVPQNLSASRPQDRQFILSSKKLLLSDSGFYLCAWDGQTLTGGLFFGEGSRLTVL.